The next 14 T cell receptor beta chains were all read from a single sample in a study of T cells in localized non-small cell lung cancer. Sequencing used immunoSEQ multiplex PCR; TCRdb keeps in-frame clones, though not all of them. The table records 100,000 to 150,000 clones, 80% to 90% of them present only once. Source: peripheral blood, taken before any cancer treatment. The receptors here all came from a female donor of 60 years or more with stage I lung adenocarcinoma.

V is TRBV9 and J is TRBJ2-1; maybe TRBD2 (5 bases). The CDR3 has 13 amino acids. Deletions cut 3 bases from V and 14 bases from J, with 18 bases between. Germline assignment: CDR1 SGDLS and CDR2 YYNGEE. The CDR3 bases are TGTGCCAGCAGCGCCCCTCCACTAGAAGAGGAGTTCTTC. Translation: CASSAPPLEEEFF.

The chain has TRBV7-6 and TRBJ2-1; 13 bases line up with TRBD2. V gave up 1 base and J gave up 1 base; unmatched junction bases: 1. The CDR3 covers 17 residues. Germline values: CDR1 SGHVS, CDR2 FNYEAQ. CDR3 protein: CASSLGTSGSSYNEQFF. CDR3 DNA: TGTGCCAGCAGCTTAGGGACTAGCGGGAGTTCCTACAATGAGCAGTTCTTC.

The rearrangement links TRBV5-4 to TRBJ2-2, with 9 bases matching TRBD2. From germline, CDR1 is SGHNT and CDR2 YYREEE (reference sequence). After removal of 0 bases from V and 5 bases from J, the junction contained 5 bases not matched to a gene. This CDR3 comprises 16 residues. The CDR3 region has the DNA TGTGCCAGCAGCTTGGGCCCAGCGGGAGGAACCGGGGAGCTGTTTTTT. Translation: CASSLGPAGGTGELFF. The full variable domain, its missing parts supplied by reference TRBV5-4 and TRBJ2-2, is ETGVTQSPTHLIKTRGQQVTLRCSSQSGHNTVSWYQQALGQGPQFIFQYYREEENGRGNFPPRFSGLQFPNYSSELNVNALELDDSALYLCASSLGPAGGTGELFFGEGSRLTVL.

This chain links TRBV9 with TRBJ1-3; a weak D match, TRBD1 (6 bases). The V end lost 1 base, the J end lost 3 bases, and 14 bases lay between the germline ends. Germline CDR1 and CDR2: SGDLS and YYNGEE. The CDR3 runs 16 residues. The chain's CDR3 is CASSVRPGANGNTIYF. The CDR3, as DNA: TGTGCCAGCAGCGTACGACCAGGGGCTAATGGAAACACCATATATTTT.

The chain recombines TRBV5-1 with TRBJ2-3; D perhaps matches TRBD2 (6 bases). This CDR3 has 17 residues. The germline CDR1 and CDR2 sequences are SGHRS and YFSETQ. Deletions cut 0 bases from V and 4 bases from J, with 18 bases between. CDR3 region: CASSLGSIPEGADTQYF. CDR3 coding DNA: TGCGCCAGCAGCTTGGGGTCTATCCCGGAGGGAGCAGATACGCAGTATTTT.

This clone showed up just once. The chain has TRBV11-3 and TRBJ2-2; D may be TRBD1 (6 bases). The CDR3 is 13 residues long. Trimming shortened V by 8 bases and J by 6 bases, and 13 bases separated the two germline ends. Germline V gives CDR1 SGHNT, CDR2 YENEEA. CDR3 sequence: CASRIQGSGELFF. The CDR3 nucleotides are TGTGCCAGCCGGATACAGGGATCCGGGGAGCTGTTTTTT.

This clone was seen just once. V usage is TRBV5-1 and J usage is TRBJ2-7; D is undetermined. Trimming removed 4 bases at V and 5 bases at J, with 10 bases between. This CDR3 contains 12 residues. The germline V gene has CDR1 SGHRS and CDR2 YFSETQ. CDR3 region: CASSPGVHEQYF. DNA of the CDR3: TGCGCCAGCAGCCCCGGTGTGCACGAGCAGTACTTC.

The gene calls are TRBV9 and TRBJ2-7, with a possible D match to TRBD2 (6 bases). The CDR3 runs 15 residues. Germline V gene sequence: CDR1 SGDLS, CDR2 YYNGEE. Trimming left V 4 bases short and J 0 bases short, with 14 bases between. The DNA of the CDR3 is TGTGCCAGCAGCCGGGGACTTCAAAGCTCCTACGAGCAGTACTTC. Protein: CASSRGLQSSYEQYF.

The rearrangement links TRBV28 to TRBJ1-1; D gene ambiguous. The CDR3 covers 13 residues. V was trimmed by 3 bases and J by 4 bases, leaving 9 bases between them. Per germline, CDR1 MDHEN and CDR2 SYDVKM. Here the CDR3 DNA reads TGTGCCAGCAGTTTGGAGGCAGGCACTGAAGCTTTCTTT. Translated: CASSLEAGTEAFF.

J is TRBJ2-7 and V is TRBV28; D not certain. V was clipped by 7 bases and J by 3 bases, with 10 bases between them. The germline V gene encodes CDR1 MDHEN and CDR2 SYDVKM. This CDR3 region has 12 residues. This CDR3 is CASNSPIYEQYF. For the CDR3, the DNA is TGTGCCAGCAATTCACCCATCTACGAGCAGTACTTC. Drawing the rest from reference TRBV28 and TRBJ2-7, the complete variable domain is DVKVTQSSRYLVKRTGEKVFLECVQDMDHENMFWYRQDPGLGLRLIYFSYDVKMKEKGDIPEGYSVSREKKERFSLILESASTNQTSMYLCASNSPIYEQYFGPGTRLTVT.

The J gene is TRBJ2-1, the V gene TRBV7-9; 7 bases are a match to TRBD1. Germline CDR1 SEHNR, CDR2 FQNEAQ (reference sequence). Unmatched junction bases numbered 7, after V lost 5 bases and J lost 9 bases. The CDR3 extends over 13 amino acids. The CDR3 region has the DNA TGTGCCAGCAGCGCACGACAGGGTCCTGAGCAGTTCTTC. This encodes CASSARQGPEQFF.

V gene TRBV11-3 combines with J gene TRBJ2-3, with no clear D. The V end lost 6 bases, the J end lost 4 bases, and 8 bases lay between the germline ends. The CDR3 has 12 amino acids. Germline-derived CDR1 and CDR2 are SGHNT and YENEEA. The CDR3 DNA sequence: TGTGCCAGCAGTTCCAAGGCAGATACGCAGTATTTT. Protein: CASSSKADTQYF.

The chain combines TRBV14 with TRBJ2-1; 9 bases fit TRBD1. V gave up 2 bases and J gave up 4 bases; unmatched junction bases: 6. Per the germline V gene, CDR1 is SGHDN and CDR2 is FVKESK. The CDR3 is 16 amino acids. The CDR3 DNA sequence: TGTGCCAGCAGCCAACTACAGGGGGCTCAATACAATGAGCAGTTCTTC. This gives the protein CASSQLQGAQYNEQFF.

The CDR3 nucleotides are TGTGCCAGCAGTCAGGCGGGGGCTGGCAATCAGCCCCAGCATTTT. It specifies CASSQAGAGNQPQHF. The chain has TRBV6-5 and TRBJ1-5; TRBD1 might be the D (6 bases). V lost 5 bases and J 2 bases, leaving 13 bases between the germline ends. CDR3 length: 15 amino acids. CDR1 is MNHEY and CDR2 is SVGAGI in the germline V gene.